The present TCR beta chain was sequenced within a study of CD8+ T cells in alopecia areata. Study-wide context: Tofacitinib was taken orally by treated patients, and the dose was 5 to 10 mg twice daily.

This CDR3 has 13 amino acids. The V and J ends lost 6 bases and 3 bases respectively, with 12 bases between them. CDR1 and CDR2 from the germline V gene are LGHNT and FRNRAP. Investigators isolated RNA and reverse transcribed it into cDNA to act as the sequencing template. TCRdb's table, derived via immunoSEQ multiplex PCR, lists solely in-frame clones and lacks some. The sample holds 150,000 to 160,000 clones; 40% to 65% are singletons and the top ten take just under 20%. It was from alopecia areata patients that lesional scalp punch biopsies and peripheral blood were collected. This clone occurred a few times. What it recognizes is unknown. Study findings and constraints: Clonality exceeded that of normal scalp in lesional scalp, most notably in alopecia totalis/universalis.

The sequence was obtained from a human donor with alopecia areata. This chain joins TRBV12-5 and TRBJ2-7, with a tentative D call TRBD2 (6 bases). The source material was CD8+ T cells sorted from blood, sampled at week 0. In DNA form, the CDR3 reads TGTGCTAGTGGCCCCGGGACTTACTACGAGCAGTACTTC. Its translation is CASGPGTYYEQYF.